A selection of T cell receptor beta chains follows, all from one sample in a study of shared clonotypes between healthy human individuals. Data came from immunoSEQ multiplex PCR; TCRdb stores just in-frame clones and leaves some out. The table lists 2 million to 2.5 million clones, roughly 96% of them singletons. Sequencing was carried out using naive CD4+ T cells sorted from blood. The source is a man in his late teens or twenties in good health. Both conserved end residues are part of each CDR3. D genes are given only for firm matches. Clone size, where shown, is once, few, many, or a class for clones that have expanded.

-	TRBD1	TRBV5-4	TRBJ2-7	CASSLSPGTGKSYEQYF	TGTGCCAGCAGCTTGTCCCCCGGGACAGGGAAGAGCTACGAGCAGTACTTC
-	-	TRBV7-9	TRBJ2-7	CASSLAEGEEQYF	TGTGCCAGCAGCTTAGCGGAGGGCGAAGAGCAGTACTTC
-	-	TRBV4-3	TRBJ1-3	CASSPSFSGNTIYF	TGCGCCAGCAGCCCTTCCTTCTCTGGAAACACCATATATTTT
-	-	TRBV5-4	TRBJ2-2	CASSLGLEAGELFF	TGTGCCAGCAGCTTAGGGCTAGAGGCCGGGGAGCTGTTTTTT
-	-	TRBV6-5	TRBJ1-2	CASGETGRANYGYTF	TGTGCCAGCGGAGAGACAGGTCGGGCTAACTATGGCTACACCTTC
-	-	TRBV5-1	TRBJ2-3	CASSLEGYSTDTQYF	TGCGCCAGCAGCTTGGAAGGATATAGCACAGATACGCAGTATTTT
-	TRBD2	TRBV6-1	TRBJ2-5	CASSGGGWETQYF	TGTGCCAGCAGTGGCGGGGGTTGGGAGACCCAGTACTTC
-	-	TRBV6-6	TRBJ1-1	CASSYSGGYLNTEAFF	TGTGCCAGCAGTTACTCCGGGGGGTATTTGAACACTGAAGCTTTCTTT
-	-	TRBV18	TRBJ1-1	CASSPLGGVLNTEAFF	TGTGCCAGCTCACCCTTAGGGGGGGTACTGAACACTGAAGCTTTCTTT
-	TRBD2	TRBV29-1	TRBJ2-7	CSVLTSGSLYEQYF	TGCAGCGTCCTGACTAGCGGGAGTCTCTACGAGCAGTACTTC
-	TRBD2	TRBV9	TRBJ2-5	CASSVGVGLAGVGQETQYF	TGTGCCAGCAGCGTAGGAGTGGGACTAGCGGGAGTGGGGCAAGAGACCCAGTACTTC
-	-	TRBV11-2	TRBJ2-3	CASSLDGAWGESSTDTQYF	TGTGCCAGCAGCTTAGACGGGGCTTGGGGAGAGAGCAGCACAGATACGCAGTATTTT
-	TRBD2	TRBV28	TRBJ2-7	CASRDGTSGFEQYF	TGTGCCAGCAGAGACGGGACTAGCGGCTTCGAGCAGTACTTC
-	TRBD2	TRBV5-1	TRBJ2-5	CASSLQGTSGQETQYF	TGCGCCAGCAGCTTGCAGGGGACTAGCGGGCAAGAGACCCAGTACTTC
-	TRBD1	TRBV6-1	TRBJ1-4	CASTWDRAYEKLFF	TGTGCCAGCACCTGGGACAGGGCGTACGAAAAACTGTTTTTT
-	-	TRBV11-2	TRBJ2-7	CASSLGPGLYEQYF	TGTGCCAGCAGCTTAGGTCCAGGATTATACGAGCAGTACTTC
-	-	TRBV2	TRBJ2-7	CASRAGTDSYEQYF	TGTGCCAGCAGGGCAGGGACGGATTCCTACGAGCAGTACTTC
once	-	TRBV7-9	TRBJ1-2	CASSLVSLRQGLYYGYTF	TGTGCCAGCAGCTTAGTTTCGCTGAGGCAGGGGTTATACTATGGCTACACCTTC